This is a list of T cell receptor beta chains from one sample in a study of shared clonotypes between healthy human individuals. Here immunoSEQ multiplex PCR was the method, and the copy in TCRdb shows in-frame clones only, minus some. The sample lists around 480,000 clones, around 79% occurring once. Sample: PBMCs. The origin of the receptors is a woman aged 40 to 49 in good health. Some clones in this sample may be carry-over from other donors' samples. CDR3s include the opening cysteine and the closing phenylalanine or tryptophan.

j_call: TRBJ2-7
v_call: TRBV7-9
cdr3_aa: CASSLSGLATYEQYF

j_call: TRBJ2-5
v_call: TRBV5-1
cdr3_aa: CASRRQPQETQYF

j_call: TRBJ2-5
v_call: TRBV4-1
cdr3_aa: CASSQDGQRAETQYF

j_call: TRBJ2-3
v_call: TRBV9
cdr3_aa: CASSVLLASTDTQYF

j_call: TRBJ2-1
v_call: TRBV29-1
cdr3_aa: CSGSGTGDNEQFF

j_call: TRBJ2-5
v_call: TRBV5-1
cdr3_aa: CASSLGGQASQETQYF

j_call: TRBJ1-2
v_call: TRBV18
cdr3_aa: CASSGAAAYGYTF

j_call: TRBJ2-1
v_call: TRBV5-3
cdr3_aa: CARSSSGYSSYNEQFF

j_call: TRBJ2-1
v_call: TRBV5-1
cdr3_aa: CASSGRTSTYNEQFF

j_call: TRBJ2-7
v_call: TRBV6-6
cdr3_aa: CASSWGGGSYEQYF

j_call: TRBJ2-5
v_call: TRBV29-1
cdr3_aa: CSVGLAARETQYF

j_call: TRBJ2-3
v_call: TRBV2
cdr3_aa: CASSDWGLLTDTQYF

j_call: TRBJ1-1
v_call: TRBV7-6
cdr3_aa: CASSGNQTVEAFF

j_call: TRBJ1-1
v_call: TRBV6-6
cdr3_aa: CASTNGRTMNTEAFF

j_call: TRBJ1-4
v_call: TRBV19
cdr3_aa: CASTVRGFGEKLFF

j_call: TRBJ2-1
v_call: TRBV15
cdr3_aa: CATSRRTSGMVEQFF

j_call: TRBJ2-3
v_call: TRBV6-4
cdr3_aa: CASSDVAGGSTDTQYF

j_call: TRBJ2-6
v_call: TRBV28
cdr3_aa: CASRLTGEGIFGSGANVLTF

j_call: TRBJ2-2
v_call: TRBV10-3
cdr3_aa: CAISTEGQGAGTGELFF

j_call: TRBJ1-5
v_call: TRBV10-3
cdr3_aa: CAISVSGTPGSSNQPQHF

j_call: TRBJ2-7
v_call: TRBV7-9
cdr3_aa: CASSLTDTYEQYF

j_call: TRBJ2-7
v_call: TRBV6-5
cdr3_aa: CASSSGTRWYEQYF